This T cell receptor beta chain was profiled in a study of blood T cells in healthy people across ages. The study's findings and limits: The unknown donor CMV status may have confounded expanded clonotype changes. Measured against age, TCR beta diversity per million T cells decreased in a roughly linear manner.

Note on this clonotype: Its target is unknown.

For the second PCR, which ran for about 7 to 11 cycles, a sample-barcoded 5' primer and a J-beta primer mix were used. In TCRdb, the 5' RACE reads were re-called with MiXCR into one record per CDR3 protein. The data show roughly 1,100,000 distinct CDR3 sequences, approximately 25% seen once. The CDR3 is made up of 15 amino acids. Unmatched junction bases numbered 9, after V lost 5 bases and J lost 3 bases. Germline assignment: CDR1 ENHRY and CDR2 SYGVKD. These data also formed part of another study, on T cells of mothers and their children. That investigation notes: The study obtained over 9.5 million TCR beta CDR3 reads per mother and 2.5 million to 3 million per child.

The J gene is TRBJ2-7, the V gene TRBV10-3, with 8 bases lining up with TRBD1. The material sequenced was blood. The receptor was derived from a girl aged 2-10 years in good health. CDR3: CAISRPQGAFYEQYF. CDR3 DNA: TGTGCCATCAGTAGGCCCCAGGGGGCTTTCTACGAGCAGTACTTC.